These 8 T cell receptor beta chains originate from one sample sequenced in a study of T cells in Graves' hyperthyroidism and ophthalmopathy. From RNA transcripts, TCR beta CDR3 regions were amplified. The study used the HTBI primer set for a first-round RT-PCR of the TCR CDR3. MiXCR, applied by TCRdb to the multiplex PCR reads, yields one record per CDR3 protein. Altogether 300,000 to 450,000 distinct CDR3 sequences are present, about 14% being singletons, with the ten largest covering roughly 20%. Material: blood. All receptors come from a man under 40 with Graves' hyperthyroidism that later progressed to Graves' ophthalmopathy.

This clonotype was seen repeatedly, ten times or more. The rearrangement links TRBV3-1 to TRBJ2-1; TRBD1 matches at 8 bases. The V and J ends lost 1 base and 9 bases, in that order; junction bases with no gene match: 8. The length of the CDR3 is 15 residues. The germline V gene encodes CDR1 LGHDT and CDR2 YNNKEL (reference sequence). The DNA for the CDR3 is TGTGCCAGCAGCCAAGTTCCAGGGGGCTGGCGTGAGCAGTTCTTC. It translates to CASSQVPGGWREQFF.

This clonotype was recorded at least ten times. The CDR3 loop is CASSRPGQIYEQYF. DNA of the CDR3: TGTGCCAGCAGCCGACCGGGCCAAATCTACGAGCAGTACTTC. The chain joins TRBV7-9 to TRBJ2-7; no reliable D call. The V gene's germline CDR1 is SEHNR and CDR2 FQNEAQ (reference sequence). The CDR3 consists of 14 residues. V was shortened by 5 bases and J by 3 bases, with 14 bases between the two germline ends.

This clonotype was observed a few times. The V call is TRBV10-3, the J call TRBJ2-7; possibly TRBD2 for D (6 bases). In germline, CDR1 is ENHRY, CDR2 SYGVKD. V shed 11 bases and J shed 4 bases, with 12 bases lying between them. The CDR3 is made up of 11 amino acids. The CDR3 nucleotides read TGTGCCGGAGGGAAAGGATACGAGCAGTACTTC. Protein sequence: CAGGKGYEQYF.

This clonotype was seen more than once but under ten times. Likely a read error: the CDR3 ends without its conserved phenylalanine or tryptophan. The rearrangement uses TRBV11-1 and TRBJ2-7, with TRBD2 as a possible D gene (6 bases). This CDR3 has 15 residues. Germline V CDR1 and CDR2: SGHAT, FQDESV (reference sequence). In DNA, the CDR3 is TGCGCCAGCAGCTTATACGGCGGGACTTCCTACGAGCAGTACTCC. Its translation: CASSLYGGTSYEQYS.

This clonotype occurred many times. This chain joins TRBV15 and TRBJ1-2, with a tentative D call TRBD1 (5 bases). The germline CDR1 and CDR2 sequences are LNHNV and YYDKDF (reference sequence). This CDR3 region has 12 residues. V was cut by 6 bases and J by 8 bases, with 13 bases left in between. CDR3 coding DNA: TGTGCCACCAGGCAGGGAACCTCGGGCTACACCTTC. This translates into CATRQGTSGYTF.

This clonotype appeared many times. This chain uses TRBV5-1 with TRBJ1-1; maybe TRBD1 (5 bases). V lost 4 bases to trimming and J lost 3 bases, with 10 bases between them. This CDR3 comprises 13 residues. Germline-derived CDR1 and CDR2 are SGHRS and YFSETQ. CDR3 sequence reads: CASSRVGDTEAFF. In nucleotides, the CDR3 is TGCGCCAGCAGCAGGGTGGGGGACACTGAAGCTTTCTTT.

Points on this clonotype: This may arise from a read error, as a much more abundant clone is one base away. This chain joins TRBV15 and TRBJ1-4; 7 positions match TRBD1. Germline V gene data show CDR1 as LNHNV and CDR2 as YYDKDF (reference sequence). J was trimmed by 10 bases and V by 5 bases; bases with no gene match: 7. This CDR3 region has 13 residues. The CDR3 loop reads CATSRDSDGKLFF. CDR3 in DNA: TGTGCCACCAGCCGGGACAGCGATGGAAAACTGTTTTTT.

This clonotype showed up many times. The chain joins TRBV2 to TRBJ2-7; D tentatively reads TRBD1 or TRBD2 (5 bases each). Germline-derived CDR1 and CDR2 are SNHLY and FYNNEI. Trimming took off 8 bases at V and 3 bases at J, with 14 bases between the two ends. The CDR3 is 13 residues long. The CDR3 reads CASRWDGNYEQYF. The CDR3 DNA reads as TGTGCCAGCCGATGGGACGGTAACTACGAGCAGTACTTC.